Reported below is one T cell receptor (beta chain). Its target antigen remains unknown. Per-nucleotide qualities are absent, and no much larger clonotype sits a single base away. This sample is drawn from a study of T cell changes during pregnancy in multiple sclerosis (dated by TCRdb to the late 2010s). With respect to the entire study: The study examined how the T cell repertoire changed over the course of pregnancy in women with multiple sclerosis.

As encoded in the germline V gene, CDR1 is MNHNS while CDR2 is SASEGT. The CDR3 goes from the cysteine to the phenylalanine over 13 residues. Only the CDR3 DNA is retained, 39 bases long and in frame from the first base. At the junction V is shortened by 7 bases and J by 7 bases; bases outside the gene matches: 5. Libraries were prepared through the immunoSEQ multiplex PCR assay. In its TCRdb copy, this immuneACCESS table keeps in-frame sequences only and misses some clones. Where compared with another copy, unresolved V genes explain less than half of these, and the others have no known cause. This sample has 60,000 to 90,000 clones in its table, and 85% to 95% of those were observed once. The top ten clones comprise 2% to 3% of the sample.

Sequencing used peripheral blood, obtained after pregnancy. This clonotype was obtained from a female donor in good health, enrolled as a control in a pregnancy study. The V gene is TRBV6-1 and the J gene is TRBJ1-2; 11 bases in the middle match TRBD1. The nucleotides read TGTGCCAGCACGGACAGGGGGCGGAGTGGCTACACCTTC. This is translated as CASTDRGRSGYTF.